The sequence of this T cell receptor (beta chain) was determined in a study of cytomegalovirus exposure and HLA in healthy donors. The CDR3 runs to 14 residues. V lost 6 bases and J lost 4, with 14 bases in between. Germline loops: CDR1 SGDLS, CDR2 YYNGEE. The PCR contained 60 Vbeta and 13 Jbeta primers. Libraries were prepared by immunoSEQ multiplex PCR; TCRdb keeps only in-frame clonotypes and omits some of them. The table lists hundreds of thousands of clones, 78% of them singletons, with approximately 0.47% in the top ten. Sample: PBMCs. The V gene is TRBV9, the J gene TRBJ1-3, with unresolved D. The receptor's source is a boy between 10 and 17 years old in good health and CMV-seronegative. CDR3 region: CASTRDPLGNTIYF. DNA of the CDR3: TGTGCCAGCACCCGAGATCCTTTGGGAAACACCATATATTTT.